The T cell receptor beta chain under discussion was sequenced for a study of beta chain features in type 1 diabetes. Every isolated RNA sample was fully reverse transcribed, so sequencing captured expressed TCRB transcripts. Measured with immunoSEQ multiplex PCR; TCRdb has only the in-frame clones, and not every one. The repertoire holds approximately 160,000 clones, with less than 9.5% as singletons. The sample holds a few counts of this clone. Antigen unknown. V gave up 4 bases and J gave up 0 bases, with 10 bases separating them. In germline, CDR1 is SGDLS, CDR2 YYNGEE. This CDR3 has 14 amino acids. The study, taken as a whole, reports: For patients and controls alike, PCR might favor shorter templates to the same degree. The study left unresolved whether HLA type influences TCRB rearrangement.

The clonotype originates from a woman between 18 and 29 years old in good health. The sequencing input was central memory CD4+ T cells from blood. The chain links TRBV9 to TRBJ1-2; D ambiguous. The CDR3 loop is CASSIGPTNYGYTF. CDR3 DNA sequence: TGTGCCAGCAGCATTGGGCCTACTAACTATGGCTACACCTTC.